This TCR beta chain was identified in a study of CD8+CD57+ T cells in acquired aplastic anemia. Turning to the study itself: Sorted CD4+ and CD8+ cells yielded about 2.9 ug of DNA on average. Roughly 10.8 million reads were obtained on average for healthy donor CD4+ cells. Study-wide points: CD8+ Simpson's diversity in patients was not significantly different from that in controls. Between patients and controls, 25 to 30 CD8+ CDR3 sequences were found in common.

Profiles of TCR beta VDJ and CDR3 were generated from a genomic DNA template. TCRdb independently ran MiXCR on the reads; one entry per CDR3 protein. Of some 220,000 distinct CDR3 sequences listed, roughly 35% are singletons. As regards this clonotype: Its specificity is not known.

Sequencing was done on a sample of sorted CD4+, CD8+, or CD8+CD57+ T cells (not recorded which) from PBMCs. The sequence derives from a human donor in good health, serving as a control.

The CDR3 loop is CASSLRQSTNEKLFF. CDR3 DNA: TGCGCCAGCAGCTTGCGACAGAGCACAAATGAAAAACTGTTTTTT. The chain joins TRBV5-1 to TRBJ1-4; TRBD1 might be the D (5 bases). The V gene lost 1 base and the J gene lost 5 bases, with 12 bases spanning the gap. The CDR3 runs 15 residues. Germline lookup yields CDR1 SGHRS and CDR2 YFSETQ.